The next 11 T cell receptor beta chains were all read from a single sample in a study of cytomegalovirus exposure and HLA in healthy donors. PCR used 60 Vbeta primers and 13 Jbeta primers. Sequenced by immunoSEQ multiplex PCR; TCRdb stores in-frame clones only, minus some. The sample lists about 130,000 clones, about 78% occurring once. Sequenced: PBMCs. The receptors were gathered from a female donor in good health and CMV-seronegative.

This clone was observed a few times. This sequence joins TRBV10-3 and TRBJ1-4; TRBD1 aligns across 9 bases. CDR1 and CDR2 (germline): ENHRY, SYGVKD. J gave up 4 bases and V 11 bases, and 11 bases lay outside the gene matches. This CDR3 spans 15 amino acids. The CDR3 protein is CASRDRASGNEKLFF. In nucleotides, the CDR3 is TGTGCCTCCCGGGACAGGGCGAGCGGTAATGAAAAACTGTTTTTT.

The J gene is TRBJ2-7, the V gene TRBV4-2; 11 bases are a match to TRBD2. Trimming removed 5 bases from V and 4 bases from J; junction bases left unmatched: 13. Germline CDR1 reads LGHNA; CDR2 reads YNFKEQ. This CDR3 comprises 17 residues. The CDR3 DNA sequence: TGTGCCAGCAGCTATGGGGGCCACGGGACTAGCGGATACGAGCAGTACTTC. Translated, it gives CASSYGGHGTSGYEQYF.

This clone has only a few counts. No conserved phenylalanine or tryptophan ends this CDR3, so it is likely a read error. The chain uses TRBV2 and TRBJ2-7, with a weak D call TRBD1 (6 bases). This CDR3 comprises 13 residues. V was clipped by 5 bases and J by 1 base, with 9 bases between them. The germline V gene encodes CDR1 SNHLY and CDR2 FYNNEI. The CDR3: CASSIGQSYEQYL. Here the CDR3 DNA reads TGTGCCAGCAGTATTGGACAGTCCTACGAGCAGTACCTC.

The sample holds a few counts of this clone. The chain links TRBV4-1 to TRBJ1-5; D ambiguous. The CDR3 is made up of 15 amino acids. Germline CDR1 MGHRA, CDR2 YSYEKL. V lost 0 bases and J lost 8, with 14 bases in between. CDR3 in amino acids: CASSQEDTAIKPQHF. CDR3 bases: TGCGCCAGCAGCCAAGAAGACACCGCAATCAAGCCCCAGCATTTT.

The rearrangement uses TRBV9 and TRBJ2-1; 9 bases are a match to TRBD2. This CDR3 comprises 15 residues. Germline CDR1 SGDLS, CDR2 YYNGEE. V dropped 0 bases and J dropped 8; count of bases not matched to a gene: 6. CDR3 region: CASSVESSGSDEQFF. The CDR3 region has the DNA TGTGCCAGCAGCGTAGAGAGTAGCGGGAGTGATGAGCAGTTCTTC. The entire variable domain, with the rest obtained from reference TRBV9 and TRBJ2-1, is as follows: DSGVTQTPKHLITATGQRVTLRCSPRSGDLSVYWYQQSLDQGLQFLIQYYNGEERAKGNILERFSAQQFPDLHSELNLSSLELGDSALYFCASSVESSGSDEQFFGPGTRLTVL.

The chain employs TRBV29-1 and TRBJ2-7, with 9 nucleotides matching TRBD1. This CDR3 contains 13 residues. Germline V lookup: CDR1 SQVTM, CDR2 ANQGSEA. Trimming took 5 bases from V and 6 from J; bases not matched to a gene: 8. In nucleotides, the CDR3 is TGCAGCGTTAGGACAGGGGATAGGGGCGAGCAGTACTTC. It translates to CSVRTGDRGEQYF.

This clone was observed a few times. The CDR3, as DNA: TGTGCCAGCAGCGTGGCCAGCGGTCTAAAAGAGACCCAGTACTTC. Protein sequence: CASSVASGLKETQYF. This chain joins TRBV9 and TRBJ2-5; D is perhaps TRBD2 (5 bases). Germline loops: CDR1 SGDLS, CDR2 YYNGEE. Trimming cost V 2 bases and J 3 bases, with 14 bases left between them. The CDR3 covers 15 residues.

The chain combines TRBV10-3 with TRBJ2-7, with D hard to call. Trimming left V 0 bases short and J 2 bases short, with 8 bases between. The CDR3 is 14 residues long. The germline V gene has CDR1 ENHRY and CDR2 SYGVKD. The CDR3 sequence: CAISESASAYEQYF. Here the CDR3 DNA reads TGTGCCATCAGTGAGTCCGCCAGCGCCTACGAGCAGTACTTC.

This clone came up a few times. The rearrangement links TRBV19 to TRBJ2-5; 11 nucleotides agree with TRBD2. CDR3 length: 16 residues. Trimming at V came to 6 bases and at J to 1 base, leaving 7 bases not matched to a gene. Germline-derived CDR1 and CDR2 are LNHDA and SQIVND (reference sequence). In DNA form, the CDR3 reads TGTGCCAGTAGCGGGCTAACTAGCGGGAGCCAAGAGACCCAGTACTTC. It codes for CASSGLTSGSQETQYF.

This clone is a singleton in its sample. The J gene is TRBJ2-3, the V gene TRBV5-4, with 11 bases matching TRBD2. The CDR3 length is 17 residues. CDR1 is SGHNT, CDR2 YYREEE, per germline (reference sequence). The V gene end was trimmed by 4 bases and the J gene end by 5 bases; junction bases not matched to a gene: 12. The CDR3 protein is CASSLLAGGPVGDTQYF. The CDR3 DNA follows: TGTGCCAGCAGCCTCTTAGCGGGAGGGCCGGTGGGAGATACGCAGTATTTT.

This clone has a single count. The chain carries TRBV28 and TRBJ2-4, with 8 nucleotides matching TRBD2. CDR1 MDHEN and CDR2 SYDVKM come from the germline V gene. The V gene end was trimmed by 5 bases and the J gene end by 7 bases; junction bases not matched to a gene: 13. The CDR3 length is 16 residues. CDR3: CASSVPSGSVGNIQYF. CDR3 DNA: TGTGCCAGCAGTGTCCCAAGCGGGAGTGTCGGGAACATTCAGTACTTC.